This T cell receptor beta chain was retrieved from a study of cytomegalovirus exposure and HLA in healthy donors (dated by TCRdb to about 2017). Regarding the complete study: An earlier analysis of 587 of the donors reported approximately 300 Gb of sequence data and about 120 million unique TCR beta sequences obtained from 180 million or so T cells. Approximately 310 gigabases of sequencing data and 80 million or so unique TCR sequences were included in an early release covering around 650 HLA-typed donors. The genetic ancestry cluster associated with self-reported Caucasian donors included over 80% of the roughly 400 genotyped donors. The study was designed to test whether signatures of past pathogen exposure could be identified by cataloging public T cell receptors. Using immunosequencing, the study profiled T cell repertoires from some 670 subjects and related those repertoires to cytomegalovirus serostatus. Along with the approximately 650-subject first cohort, a separate validation cohort of some 130 different subjects was used. To predict cytomegalovirus infection status, the study brought together high-throughput TCR immunosequencing, statistical association of individual TCRs with disease status, and machine learning. A later analysis re-examined previously published TCR beta repertoires from more than 600 donors and added high-resolution HLA genotyping to investigate patterns of TCR occurrence. In the later analysis, no new phenotypic data were used to find candidate immune exposures; instead, reliance was placed on TCR beta sequences and their occurrence across donors. In an earlier analysis of over 550 of the donors, high-throughput TCR beta sequencing was used to judge whether each TCR beta V gene segment behaved as functional or pseudogenic. Donor age, sex, ethnicity and CMV serostatus were compiled alongside the repertoire data. A later genetic analysis took genome-wide SNP genotypes for 398 of the 666 donors and used that subset as a discovery cohort. All discovery cohort repertoires had been generated using a single sequencing platform. Both class I and class II loci were covered by HLA typing, at four-digit resolution. The number of typed donors differed by locus: about 620-640 for A, B, C, DRB1 and DQB1; some 500 for DQA1; approximately 600 for DPA1; and some 470 for DPB1. A few DR-DQ haplotypes were handled as single units for association and clustering because linkage in the cohort was strong. Among 350 to 400 genotyped donors of the cohort, an average of about 240,000 unique TCR beta nucleotide sequences were sequenced per donor, around a sixth of them non-productive. Overall study outcomes, separate from this receptor: Sequencing depth was assumed to be roughly uniform across donors in the presence/absence analyses, though that assumption may not hold. An earlier analysis of 587 of the donors showed that most TCR beta V segments appeared in productive rearrangements either about 90% or about 30% of the time, which broadly matched IMGT annotations. Only TCR beta chains were sequenced in this cohort, and the absence of alpha or paired-chain data limited detectable features. In a later genetic analysis, fewer N-insertions in productive TCRs were reported among donors in an Asian-associated ancestry cluster than the roughly 700-donor mean. In vitro tests confirmed that a few of the cytomegalovirus-associated TCR beta chains recognize cytomegalovirus antigens. The study gave a list of over 150 TCR beta chains associated with cytomegalovirus. In both the original and validation cohorts, the classifier was reported to diagnose cytomegalovirus status with high specificity and sensitivity. An association between a missense DCLRE1C variant and V-gene and J-gene trimming of TCR beta chains was found in a later genetic analysis and replicated in an independent cohort. The only immune exposure information available for the cohort was CMV serostatus. According to a later analysis, parvovirus B19, influenza, CMV and Epstein-Barr virus appeared linked to several top co-occurrence clusters. Strong co-occurrence of HLA alleles, especially DR and DQ, made assigning TCR associations to individual alleles difficult. Most TCR sequences were seen in very few donors, while some public TCRs were found in many individuals. Linkage disequilibrium might explain the correlated functional status among segregating V segments, but an unknown experimental factor could not be excluded. According to the authors, the approach could potentially be generalized to other disease states and immunological phenotypes. A further reported finding was that TCR beta sequences accurately predicted the HLA-A and HLA-B alleles for most subjects in the first cohort. Compared with equally common non-associated chains, HLA-associated TCR beta chains in a later analysis were more clonally expanded and had lower generation probabilities. A cluster of highly shared sequence variants was judged likely to represent a technical artifact of the sequencing pipeline. In a later analysis, the rate of TCR association differed among HLA loci, with DRB1 alleles having the most associated TCRs and HLA-C alleles having the fewest. Specific HLA alleles were associated with roughly 16,000 TCR beta sequences at a false discovery rate of 0.05 in a later analysis. The 87-base-pair reads could not distinguish some IMGT-functional V segments, including TRBV6-2 and TRBV6-3, so those segments were excluded. Because HLA typing was missing for some donors at each locus, association tests included only the typed subset. Most CMV-associated TCR beta chains appeared to be HLA-restricted in a later analysis, and the HLA associations seemed to be driven largely by CMV exposure. Because counts were too low, seventeen rarely observed V segments, including chromosome 9 orphons, were left out of the earlier analysis of 500 to 750 of the donors.

As to this clone: Its specific antigen is unknown. Base qualities are not at hand, and no much larger clone is one base apart.

The library relied on the immunoSEQ multiplex PCR assay. For the multiplex PCR, a mixture combining 60 forward primers for TCR Vbeta segments and 13 reverse primers for TCR Jbeta segments was used. Amplification of the CDR3 region of rearranged TCR beta genes was performed with a multiplex PCR assay on genomic DNA. The amplified TCR beta libraries were sequenced on the Illumina HiSeq System as 87-base-pair reads. In the original analysis: In a later analysis, around 80 million unique TCR beta chains were counted across the 650 to 750 repertoires, and roughly 9.9 million of these chains were shared by at least two donors. Raw reads were error-corrected and collapsed into unique sequences with a nearest-neighbor algorithm that merged closely related sequences to remove PCR and sequencing errors. V, D and J gene segments were assigned by aligning CDR3 sequences to IMGT reference sequences. For a sequence to be retained, a match of at least six nucleotides to both a V gene segment and a J gene segment was required. A rearrangement was called productive if the CDR3 had no stop codons and remained in frame with V and J, and every other rearrangement was called non-productive. CDR3 was defined according to IMGT convention as the region running from the second conserved V-encoded cysteine to the conserved J-encoded phenylalanine. The earlier analysis of a few hundred of the donors excluded sequences that lacked an unambiguous match to a single V gene segment. An earlier analysis of several hundred of the donors called V segments functional above 56.7% productive rearrangements and segregating when the between-donor standard deviation exceeded 5%. To diagnose cytomegalovirus status from the catalog of TCR beta chain sequences, a statistical classification framework was built. In a later analysis, TCR nucleotide sequences were compared against IMGT/GENE-DB human TR gene sequences so that V and J genes could be assigned. A later analysis assigned CDR3 sequences and most-parsimonious VDJ recombination scenarios with the TCRdist pipeline. In a later analysis, each TCR beta chain was defined by its CDR3 amino acid sequence together with its V-gene family, and reads without a unique V-gene family were excluded. To address suspected cross-contamination and a sequencing artifact, a later analysis removed around 590 highly shared, low-generation-probability nucleotide sequences. In a later analysis, a clonal expansion index for each public chain was calculated from normalized within-repertoire ranks of inferred template counts. Generation probabilities in a later analysis came from a VDJ recombination model fitted to out-of-frame rearrangements, and those results were checked against IGoR. In a later analysis, TCR-TCR, TCR-HLA and TCR-CMV co-occurrence was scored with hypergeometric tests, and a repertoire-size bias correction was applied to TCR pairs. False discovery rates were estimated in a later analysis by permuting HLA or CMV assignments 20 times. A later analysis grouped co-occurring TCRs with DBSCAN, adding TCRdist sequence similarity when clustering within HLA-allele-positive subsets. Repertoires with fewer than 30,000 or more than 120,000 public chains were left out of co-occurrence clustering, as were five repertoires with anomalous nucleotide sharing. The table comes from immuneACCESS by way of TCRdb, which keeps in-frame sequences with V and J called. Part of the clones is missing from these tables; in studies checked, under half for an unresolved V gene and the rest for unknown reasons. That table furnishes V, J and clone size, whereas the DNA furnished D and trimming. The sample data list about 160,000 clones, and about 85% of these were observed just once. About 2% of the sample belongs to the ten largest clones.

The germline V gene provides CDR1 SQVTM and CDR2 ANQGSEA. Measured from the cysteine to the phenylalanine, the CDR3 is 15 residues long. Only CDR3 DNA remains: 45 bases, in frame from the first base. V is shortened by 7 bases, J by 4 bases, and the region joining them spans 22 bases. The cohort consisted of more than 650 healthy bone marrow donors. At the time of sampling, all cohort members were nominally healthy, though unrecorded immune exposures were likely present. The donor tested CMV seropositive, placing the donor among the 290 or so seropositive members of the cohort. A peripheral blood sample was provided by each donor, and peripheral blood mononuclear cells were used for TCR beta sequencing. Genomic DNA extraction from the blood cell samples was performed with the Qiagen DNeasy Blood Extraction Kit.

This sequence was found in a man aged 18 to 29 in good health and CMV-seropositive. Here the chain combines TRBV29-1 and TRBJ1-2, and perhaps TRBD1 as D gene, on 6 matching bases. Sample: PBMCs. The DNA is as follows: TGCAGCGGTAACCCACTAAGACAGGTCGCCTATGGCTACACCTTC. Translated, it gives CSGNPLRQVAYGYTF. The entire variable domain, with the stretches around the CDR3 drawn from the reference TRBV29-1 and TRBJ1-2 proteins, is SAVISQKPSRDICQRGTSLTIQCQVDSQVTMMFWYRQQPGQSLTLIATANQGSEATYESGFVIDKFPISRPNLTFSTLTVSNMSPEDSSIYLCSGNPLRQVAYGYTFGSGTRLTVV.